The clone carrying this T cell receptor (beta chain) was recorded at least ten times. Its specificity is unknown. This specimen comes from a study of T cells in Graves' hyperthyroidism and ophthalmopathy. Study-wide results and limits: Patients with ophthalmopathy were separated from those with stable hyperthyroidism by a 13 V-J model. Blood also showed most of the thyroid clonotypes that were expanded above 0.001.

Authors of the study amplified TCR beta CDR3 regions from RNA transcripts. HTBI primers were used for first-round RT-PCR of the TCR CDR3. MiXCR was run by TCRdb on the multiplex PCR reads, yielding one entry per CDR3 protein. The sample shows approximately 380,000 distinct CDR3 sequences, less than 20% of them seen only once. Duration under 3 months, a NOSPECS grade of at least 4, and a Clinical Activity Score of at least 3 characterized the ophthalmopathy patients. Diagnostic assessment was based on clinical symptoms, serum thyroxine and TRAb, thyroid ultrasound and orbital computed tomography. The sequencing input was blood. This TCR came from a man aged 18 to 30 with Graves' ophthalmopathy.

The chain's CDR3 is CASSLGGTHQPQHF. CDR3 nucleotide sequence: TGTGCCAGCAGTTTAGGGGGAACCCATCAGCCCCAGCATTTT. This chain links TRBV28 with TRBJ1-5; D is possibly TRBD1 (5 bases). Per germline, CDR1 MDHEN and CDR2 SYDVKM. Trimming pared 2 bases from V and 5 bases from J, leaving 10 bases between. The CDR3 is 14 amino acids.